Below are 10 T cell receptor beta chains sequenced from a single sample in a study of post-analysis software for immune sequencing data. The antigens of these receptors remain unknown. Whole-study results and caveats: Compared with controls, patients had more of roughly five TRBV segments, including TRBV5-6, TRBV5-1 and TRBV20-1.

TCR beta cDNA libraries had unique molecular identifiers. TCRdb redid the calling of the PCR reads with MiXCR, one entry per CDR3 protein. The sample holds fewer than 550,000 distinct CDR3 sequences, around 31% seen once. The sample comprised blood. Receptors were obtained from a girl aged 2-17 years with multiple sclerosis.

This clonotype was detected many times. The V gene is TRBV9, the J gene TRBJ2-5; TRBD2 aligns across 9 bases. The CDR3 consists of 15 residues. V lost 0 bases and J lost 2; bases outside the gene matches: 2. The V gene's germline CDR1 is SGDLS and CDR2 YYNGEE. This chain's CDR3 is CASSVVSGGQETQYF. The CDR3 DNA sequence: TGTGCCAGCAGCGTAGTGAGCGGGGGGCAAGAGACCCAGTACTTC.

The chain employs TRBV7-9 and TRBJ2-1; 9 bases map to TRBD2. There are 16 residues in the CDR3. Germline trimming cut 5 bases from V and 6 bases from J; bases unmatched to any gene: 11. CDR1 and CDR2 (germline): SEHNR, FQNEAQ (reference sequence). DNA of the CDR3: TGTGCCAGCAGCGCATTCGGGCGGGGGGGCCGCAATGAGCAGTTCTTC. The encoded protein is CASSAFGRGGRNEQFF.

This clonotype was recorded only once. The rearrangement uses TRBV11-3 and TRBJ2-7, with D maybe TRBD2 (7 bases). The CDR3 sequence is 14 residues long. V was pared by 5 bases and J by 1 base, with 12 bases between. Germline-derived CDR1 and CDR2 are SGHNT and YENEEA. CDR3 residues: CASSPAGASYEQYF. The CDR3 DNA is TGTGCCAGCAGCCCTGCGGGGGCTTCCTACGAGCAGTACTTC.

The CDR3 bases are TGTGCCATCGCCGGCGGGACAGGGGCGGGGGGCACTGAAGCTTTCTTT. Translating it yields CAIAGGTGAGGTEAFF. The rearrangement joins TRBV10-3 to TRBJ1-1; 10 bases map to TRBD1. Germline CDR1 reads ENHRY; CDR2 reads SYGVKD. V lost 8 bases to trimming and J lost 4 bases; unmatched junction nucleotides: 13. CDR3 length: 16 residues.

This clonotype came up a few times. The chain is built from TRBV5-1 and TRBJ2-4; perhaps TRBD1 as D (5 bases). The V end lost 0 bases, the J end lost 6 bases, and 7 bases lay between the germline ends. The CDR3 is made up of 13 amino acids. From germline, CDR1 is SGHRS and CDR2 YFSETQ. The CDR3 sequence is CASSLVQGNIQYF. DNA of the CDR3: TGCGCCAGCAGCTTGGTCCAGGGAAACATTCAGTACTTC.

The V and J genes are TRBV6-6 and TRBJ1-4, with D perhaps TRBD1 (6 bases). This CDR3 has 17 amino acids. The germline V gene has CDR1 MNHNY and CDR2 SVGAGI (reference sequence). V lost 2 bases and J lost 0, with 13 bases in between. CDR3 sequence reads: CASSYPDRHATNEKLFF. The CDR3 DNA sequence: TGTGCCAGCAGTTACCCCGACAGGCATGCAACTAATGAAAAACTGTTTTTT.

This clonotype was counted once. CDR3 sequence: CASSPPWDTQYF. The DNA of the CDR3 is TGTGCCAGCAGCCCGCCTTGGGATACGCAGTATTTT. This sequence joins TRBV7-3 and TRBJ2-3, with D unresolved. Germline-derived CDR1 and CDR2 are SGHTA and FQGTGA. CDR3 length equals 12 residues. Trimming removed 5 bases at V and 6 bases at J, with 9 bases between.

DNA for the CDR3: TGCGCCAGCAGCCAGGGCGAGCGGGGGGGAGAGACCCAGTACTTC. Translation gives CASSQGERGGETQYF. J is TRBJ2-5 and V is TRBV4-1, with 10 nucleotides matching TRBD2. The J segment lost 4 bases and the V segment lost 3 bases, leaving 5 bases of the junction unmatched. The germline V gene encodes CDR1 MGHRA and CDR2 YSYEKL. The CDR3 length is 15 residues.

This chain uses TRBV9 with TRBJ2-4; the match to TRBD1 covers 8 bases. This CDR3 comprises 14 residues. The germline V gene encodes CDR1 SGDLS and CDR2 YYNGEE. The V gene end was trimmed by 0 bases and the J gene end by 13 bases; junction bases not matched to a gene: 9. CDR3 sequence reads: CASSVGQGASEQYF. Written as DNA, the CDR3 is TGTGCCAGCAGCGTAGGGCAGGGGGCGAGTGAGCAGTACTTC.

This sequence joins TRBV6-1 and TRBJ1-5, with TRBD1 matching 10 bases. Germline V gene sequence: CDR1 MNHNS, CDR2 SASEGT. V lost 3 bases, J lost 9 bases, and 11 bases stayed unmatched. This CDR3 is 16 amino acids long. The CDR3 DNA is TGTGCCAGCAGTGACAGACAGGGGGCCTTGCGTGGGCCCCAGCATTTT. This sequence encodes CASSDRQGALRGPQHF.